The T cell receptor beta chain described here comes from a study of Ad26.COV2.S vaccination and SARS-CoV-2 variants. Study overall: Participants got Ad26.COV2.S intramuscularly, once or twice 56 days apart.

The V gene end was trimmed by 0 bases and the J gene end by 3 bases; junction bases not matched to a gene: 10. CDR1 MDHEN and CDR2 SYDVKM come from the germline V gene. The CDR3 runs 17 residues. Produced via immunoSEQ multiplex PCR; TCRdb's table is partial and in-frame only. The sample holds around 240,000 clones, approximately 88% seen once. The treatment: roughly 20 received Ad26.COV2.S at low or high dose, single or two shots; about 5 received placebo; per-sample allocation not given. Specimen acquisition occurred on day 63 following the initial vaccine or placebo injection. The sample holds a few counts of this clone.

The clonotype comes from a person aged 18-60 years who received the Ad26.COV2.S COVID-19 vaccine or a placebo. V gene TRBV28 combines with J gene TRBJ2-5, with TRBD2 identical over 7 bases. Here the sequenced sample was peripheral blood, taken in a trial of Ad26.COV2.S vaccine versus placebo. The CDR3 spells CASSLWQGGGREETQYF. CDR3 nucleotide sequence: TGTGCCAGCAGTTTATGGCAGGGCGGGGGACGGGAAGAGACCCAGTACTTC.